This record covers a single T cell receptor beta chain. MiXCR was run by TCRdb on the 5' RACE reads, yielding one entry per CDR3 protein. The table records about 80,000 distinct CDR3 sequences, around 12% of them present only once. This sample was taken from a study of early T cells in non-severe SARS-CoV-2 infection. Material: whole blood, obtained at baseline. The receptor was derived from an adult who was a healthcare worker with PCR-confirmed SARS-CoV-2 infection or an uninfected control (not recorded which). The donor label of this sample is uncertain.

This chain's CDR3 is CSPSGRWVDTQYF. The CDR3, as DNA: TGCAGCCCATCGGGACGGTGGGTGGATACGCAGTATTTT. V gene TRBV20-1 combines with J gene TRBJ2-3; TRBD1 or TRBD2 may be the D gene (5 bases each). This CDR3 contains 13 residues. Germline V gene sequence: CDR1 DFQATT, CDR2 SNEGSKA (reference sequence).